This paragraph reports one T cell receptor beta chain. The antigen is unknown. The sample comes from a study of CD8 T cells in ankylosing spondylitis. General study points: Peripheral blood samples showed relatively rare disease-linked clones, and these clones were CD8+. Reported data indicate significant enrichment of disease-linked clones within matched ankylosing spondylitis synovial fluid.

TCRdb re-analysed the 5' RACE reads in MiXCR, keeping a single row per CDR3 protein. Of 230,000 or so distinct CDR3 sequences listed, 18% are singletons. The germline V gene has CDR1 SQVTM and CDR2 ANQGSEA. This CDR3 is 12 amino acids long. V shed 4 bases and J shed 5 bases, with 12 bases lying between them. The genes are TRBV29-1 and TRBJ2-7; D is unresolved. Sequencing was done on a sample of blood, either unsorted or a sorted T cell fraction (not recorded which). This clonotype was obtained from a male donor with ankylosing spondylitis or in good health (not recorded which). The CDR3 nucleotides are TGCAGCGTTGGTATAGTAACCCACGAGCAGTACTTC. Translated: CSVGIVTHEQYF.